These 28 T cell receptor beta chains originate from one sample sequenced in a study of control samples from healthy donors and cancer patients. Libraries were prepared by immunoSEQ multiplex PCR; TCRdb keeps only in-frame clonotypes and omits some of them. This repertoire shows 130,000 to 150,000 clones, roughly nine tenths found once; its top ten account for 4.9%. The sequenced sample consisted of blood. The receptors come from a man aged 25 to 45 in good health.

The chain couples TRBV25-1 to TRBJ1-4, with 9 bases that match TRBD1. CDR1 is MGHDK and CDR2 is SYGVNS in the germline V gene. V shed 3 bases and J 8 bases; nucleotides not matched to a gene: 13. CDR3 size: 17 residues. The CDR3 nucleotides read TGTGCCAGCAGTGACGGCGGGAAACAGGGGGCAGCAGAAAAACTGTTTTTT. This gives the protein CASSDGGKQGAAEKLFF.

The J gene is TRBJ2-3, the V gene TRBV2; 11 bases line up with TRBD2. V dropped 5 bases and J dropped 5; count of bases not matched to a gene: 6. Germline assignment: CDR1 SNHLY and CDR2 FYNNEI. This CDR3 has 15 residues. This chain's CDR3 is CASSPRLAGQDTQYF. CDR3 nucleotides: TGTGCCAGCAGTCCCCGACTAGCGGGACAAGATACGCAGTATTTT.

This chain links TRBV24-1 with TRBJ2-1; no reliable D call. V was trimmed by 3 bases and J by 8 bases, leaving 7 bases between them. This CDR3 contains 12 residues. CDR1 and CDR2 from the germline V gene are KGHDR and SFDVKD. CDR3 region: CATSDDVHEQFF. CDR3 DNA: TGTGCCACCAGTGATGACGTTCATGAGCAGTTCTTC.

A remark on this clone: The sample holds other DNA sequences that translate to the same CDR3. The chain is built from TRBV11-3 and TRBJ2-3; D possibly corresponds to TRBD2 (5 bases). Per the germline V gene, CDR1 is SGHNT and CDR2 is YENEEA. There are 15 residues in the CDR3. Between the trimmed V and J ends, which lost 5 bases and 1 base, there was a span of 13 bases. CDR3 sequence reads: CASSPPGVGTDTQYF. The CDR3 bases are TGTGCCAGCAGCCCCCCCGGGGTAGGCACAGATACGCAGTATTTT.

The chain carries TRBV11-3 and TRBJ2-1; TRBD2 aligns across 9 bases. The CDR3 consists of 16 residues. The germline CDR1 and CDR2 sequences are SGHNT and YENEEA. The V gene end was trimmed by 7 bases and the J gene end by 5 bases; junction bases not matched to a gene: 12. CDR3 residues: CASNPVGAGGHNEQFF. CDR3 in DNA: TGTGCCAGCAACCCTGTAGGAGCGGGAGGTCACAATGAGCAGTTCTTC.

This clone was detected once. The gene calls are TRBV7-9 and TRBJ1-2; D unresolved. The CDR3 spans 16 residues. Trimming shortened V by 5 bases and J by 6 bases, and 22 bases separated the two germline ends. CDR1 and CDR2 (germline): SEHNR, FQNEAQ (reference sequence). The CDR3 sequence is CASSPGGPQSSDGYTF. The DNA for the CDR3 is TGTGCCAGCAGCCCGGGAGGGCCCCAAAGTAGCGATGGCTACACCTTC.

V is TRBV7-8 and J is TRBJ2-3, with 10 nucleotides matching TRBD2. V shed 5 bases and J 4 bases; nucleotides not matched to a gene: 3. The CDR3 covers 14 residues. CDR1 is SGHVS, CDR2 FQNEAQ, per germline. CDR3 sequence reads: CASSPSGSADTQYF. The CDR3, as DNA: TGTGCCAGCAGCCCTAGCGGGAGTGCAGATACGCAGTATTTT.

The gene calls are TRBV14 and TRBJ2-2; perhaps D is TRBD1 or TRBD2 (5 bases each). Germline-derived CDR1 and CDR2 are SGHDN and FVKESK. Deletions cut 0 bases from V and 6 bases from J, with 8 bases between. The CDR3 sequence is 14 residues long. The CDR3 DNA follows: TGTGCCAGCAGCCAAGACCGGGGCGCCGGGGAGCTGTTTTTT. Its protein is CASSQDRGAGELFF.

This clone was counted once. The rearrangement links TRBV7-2 to TRBJ2-3, with D tentatively TRBD2 (5 bases). The germline V gene encodes CDR1 SGHTA and CDR2 FQGNSA. With 5 bases removed from V and 1 base from J, the gap between germline ends came to 16 bases. This CDR3 is 16 amino acids long. As DNA, the CDR3 is TGTGCCAGCAGCCCCGAGGGAGCTTATGGCACAGATACGCAGTATTTT. Translation: CASSPEGAYGTDTQYF.

V and J are TRBV5-1 and TRBJ2-3; 8 bases agree with TRBD2. The J segment lost 4 bases and the V segment lost 3 bases, leaving 4 bases of the junction unmatched. Germline V gives CDR1 SGHRS, CDR2 YFSETQ. This CDR3 is built from 14 residues. CDR3 DNA: TGCGCCAGCAGCTCCGGGACTAGGGCAGATACGCAGTATTTT. It is translated as CASSSGTRADTQYF.

This chain connects TRBV7-9 to TRBJ2-3; the D gene could be TRBD1 or TRBD2 (5 bases each). Trimming took off 5 bases at V and 0 bases at J, with 15 bases between the two ends. CDR1 and CDR2 from the germline V gene are SEHNR and FQNEAQ (reference sequence). The CDR3 sequence is 16 residues long. The CDR3 DNA reads as TGTGCCAGCAGCCCCCACGGGACCTCTAGCACAGATACGCAGTATTTT. Translation: CASSPHGTSSTDTQYF. The full variable domain, its missing parts supplied by reference TRBV7-9 and TRBJ2-3, is DTGVSQNPRHKITKRGQNVTFRCDPISEHNRLYWYRQTLGQGPEFLTYFQNEAQLEKSRLLSDRFSAERPKGSFSTLEIQRTEQGDSAMYLCASSPHGTSSTDTQYFGPGTRLTVL.

The chain employs TRBV10-3 and TRBJ2-7, with D hard to call. CDR3 length: 15 residues. V lost 3 bases and J lost 0, with 12 bases in between. Germline V gives CDR1 ENHRY, CDR2 SYGVKD. DNA of the CDR3: TGTGCCATCAGTGATACGAGTGAGTCCTCCTACGAGCAGTACTTC. Translated: CAISDTSESSYEQYF.

The chain combines TRBV5-6 with TRBJ2-2; TRBD2 agrees at 9 bases. The CDR3 runs 16 residues. Germline V gives CDR1 SGHDT, CDR2 YYEEEE. V lost 0 bases and J lost 2; bases outside the gene matches: 2. The CDR3 protein is CASSLGLADNTGELFF. CDR3 nucleotides: TGTGCCAGCAGCTTGGGACTAGCGGATAACACCGGGGAGCTGTTTTTT. Full variable domain (remainder filled in from reference TRBV5-6 and TRBJ2-2): DAGVTQSPTHLIKTRGQQVTLRCSPKSGHDTVSWYQQALGQGPQFIFQYYEEEERQRGNFPDRFSGHQFPNYSSELNVNALLLGDSALYLCASSLGLADNTGELFFGEGSRLTVL.

This chain uses TRBV7-2 with TRBJ1-5; no reliable D call. Trimming shortened V by 5 bases and J by 7 bases, and 12 bases separated the two germline ends. Germline lookup yields CDR1 SGHTA and CDR2 FQGNSA. The CDR3 extends over 13 amino acids. DNA of the CDR3: TGTGCCAGCAGCCGAATGTTCTTGCAGCCCCAGCATTTT. It encodes CASSRMFLQPQHF.

V gene TRBV29-1 combines with J gene TRBJ2-7, with D maybe TRBD1 (6 bases). The germline V gene encodes CDR1 SQVTM and CDR2 ANQGSEA. V was pared by 4 bases and J by 3 bases, with 7 bases between. This CDR3 has 11 residues. This CDR3 is CSVGQVYEQYF. The CDR3 DNA reads as TGCAGCGTTGGACAGGTCTACGAGCAGTACTTC.

V usage is TRBV19 and J usage is TRBJ2-7; D ambiguous. Germline values: CDR1 LNHDA, CDR2 SQIVND (reference sequence). This CDR3 comprises 13 residues. V lost 5 bases to trimming and J lost 0 bases, with 8 bases between them. The CDR3 reads CASSVQSSYEQYF. CDR3 DNA sequence: TGTGCCAGTAGTGTACAGTCCTCCTACGAGCAGTACTTC.

This clone was seen only once. In DNA form, the CDR3 reads TGTGCCAGCAGCCAAAGGGACAATGAGCAGTTCTTC. This translates into CASSQRDNEQFF. The chain combines TRBV7-3 with TRBJ2-1; D remains ambiguous. The CDR3 has 12 residues. V lost 5 bases to trimming and J lost 5 bases, with 7 bases between them. Germline V gene data show CDR1 as SGHTA and CDR2 as FQGTGA.

The chain links TRBV27 to TRBJ2-7; D is possibly TRBD1 (5 bases). Germline loops: CDR1 MNHEY, CDR2 SMNVEV (reference sequence). The V end lost 8 bases, the J end lost 5 bases, and 19 bases lay between the germline ends. This CDR3 spans 14 amino acids. CDR3 in DNA: TGTGCCAGCCCCCGAGCAGGGTGGATCCACGAGCAGTACTTC. It translates to CASPRAGWIHEQYF.

The V and J genes are TRBV11-3 and TRBJ2-2; 7 bases align to TRBD2. Trimming removed 7 bases from V and 3 bases from J; junction bases left unmatched: 14. Germline V gene sequence: CDR1 SGHNT, CDR2 YENEEA. The CDR3 sequence is 17 residues long. CDR3 in amino acids: CASTNKRGGAYTGELFF. In nucleotides, the CDR3 is TGTGCCAGCACCAATAAACGGGGAGGGGCGTACACCGGGGAGCTGTTTTTT.

V gene TRBV3-1 (or the pseudogene TRBV3-2) combines with J gene TRBJ2-1; 10 bases are shared with TRBD1. This CDR3 comprises 15 residues. J lost 4 bases, V lost 3 bases, and 3 bases had no gene match. Per the germline V gene, CDR1 is LGHDT and CDR2 is YNNKEL (reference sequence). The CDR3 sequence is CASSHRDRGYNEQFF. The CDR3 DNA reads as TGTGCCAGCAGCCACAGGGACAGGGGATACAATGAGCAGTTCTTC.

The V gene is TRBV5-8, the J gene TRBJ2-7; D tentatively reads TRBD1 or TRBD2 (5 bases each). Trimming cost V 4 bases and J 5 bases, with 19 bases left between them. From germline, CDR1 is SGHTS and CDR2 YDEGEE. The CDR3 covers 15 residues. The CDR3 coding sequence is TGTGCCAGCAGCGCCCCAGGGCGGGCCCGGGACGAGCAGTACTTC. Its translation: CASSAPGRARDEQYF.

The chain couples TRBV4-3 to TRBJ2-2; perhaps TRBD1 as D (6 bases). CDR1 is LGHNA and CDR2 is YSLEER in the germline V gene. V lost 2 bases and J lost 0, with 13 bases in between. The CDR3 sequence is 17 residues long. CDR3 sequence: CASSQSPGVTNTGELFF. DNA for the CDR3: TGCGCCAGCAGCCAAAGTCCAGGGGTAACGAACACCGGGGAGCTGTTTTTT.

The gene calls are TRBV6-2 or TRBV6-3 and TRBJ2-1; 10 nucleotides align to TRBD2. The germline CDR1 and CDR2 sequences are MNHEY and SVGEGT. The CDR3 covers 16 residues. V gave up 2 bases and J gave up 9 bases; unmatched junction bases: 10. CDR3 nucleotide sequence: TGTGCCAGCAGTTACGGGGCAGCGGGAGGGCCTGCTGAGCAGTTCTTC. Its protein product is CASSYGAAGGPAEQFF.

The V and J genes are TRBV14 and TRBJ1-6; D gene ambiguous. V lost 1 base and J lost 7, with 5 bases in between. CDR1 and CDR2 (germline): SGHDN, FVKESK. This CDR3 is 13 amino acids long. The CDR3 loop reads CASSQVENSPLHF. As DNA, the CDR3 is TGTGCCAGCAGCCAAGTTGAGAATTCACCCCTCCACTTT.

The chain combines TRBV29-1 with TRBJ2-1, with 11 bases matching TRBD2. J was trimmed by 9 bases and V by 2 bases; bases with no gene match: 9. The CDR3 length is 15 residues. The V gene's germline CDR1 is SQVTM and CDR2 ANQGSEA. The CDR3 region has the DNA TGCAGCGTTGAATTAGCGGGAGGGCCGCCGAGTGAGCAGTTCTTC. The encoded protein is CSVELAGGPPSEQFF.

The V gene is TRBV2, the J gene TRBJ1-2, with TRBD1 identical over 12 bases. Germline V gives CDR1 SNHLY, CDR2 FYNNEI. The CDR3 contains 13 residues. V lost 9 bases, J lost 8 bases, and 7 bases stayed unmatched. The CDR3 sequence is CARTSGTGGGYTF. The CDR3 nucleotides read TGTGCCAGGACCAGCGGGACAGGGGGCGGCTACACCTTC.

This chain connects TRBV7-9 to TRBJ2-1; tentatively, D is TRBD1 (5 bases). Germline CDR1 SEHNR, CDR2 FQNEAQ (reference sequence). This CDR3 is 14 amino acids long. The ends were cut back, 5 bases at V and 4 bases at J, with 12 bases in the middle. The CDR3 region is CASSQPGNYNEQFF. CDR3 bases: TGTGCCAGCAGCCAACCAGGGAATTACAATGAGCAGTTCTTC. The complete variable domain, with remaining parts taken from reference TRBV7-9 and TRBJ2-1, reads DTGVSQNPRHKITKRGQNVTFRCDPISEHNRLYWYRQTLGQGPEFLTYFQNEAQLEKSRLLSDRFSAERPKGSFSTLEIQRTEQGDSAMYLCASSQPGNYNEQFFGPGTRLTVL.

The chain combines TRBV5-1 with TRBJ1-2, with 10 bases matching TRBD1. After removal of 0 bases from V and 7 bases from J, the junction contained 6 bases not matched to a gene. Germline V CDR1 and CDR2: SGHRS, YFSETQ. This CDR3 is 15 amino acids long. The CDR3 protein is CASSLAGQGETGYTF. CDR3 bases: TGCGCCAGCAGCTTGGCCGGACAGGGGGAGACTGGCTACACCTTC. Looking up the rest from reference TRBV5-1 and TRBJ1-2 gives the full variable domain: KAGVTQTPRYLIKTRGQQVTLSCSPISGHRSVSWYQQTPGQGLQFLFEYFSETQRNKGNFPGRFSGRQFSNSRSEMNVSTLELGDSALYLCASSLAGQGETGYTFGSGTRLTVV.